The clone carrying this TCR beta chain was seen a handful of times. Germline CDR1 is SGDLS and CDR2 is YYNGEE. Deletions cut 0 bases from V and 3 bases from J, with 7 bases between. This CDR3 spans 13 amino acids. Per the authors' pipeline: By means of reference gene primer amplification, nucleated cell counts were estimated. Profiling relied on immunoSEQ multiplex PCR, and the TCRdb table lists in-frame clones only, not all of them. The DNA was the basis for D and trimming; V, J and clone size are from that table. The repertoire includes about half a million clones, 70% to 90% of them detected once, and approximately 3% sits in the top ten. The data are from a study of blood T cell repertoires in COVID-19. About the research overall: Material from acute and convalescent COVID-19 was sourced from the United States, Italy and Spain. PBMCs, B-cell-depleted T cells, or T cells were the source of the cDNA or gDNA that made up the material.

The V and J genes are TRBV9 and TRBJ2-7, with D possibly TRBD1 on 5 matching bases. This clonotype originated in a human donor in a cohort sampled during active COVID-19. The material sequenced was peripheral blood. This chain's CDR3 is CASSVADSYEQYF. CDR3 sequence (DNA): TGTGCCAGCAGCGTAGCTGACAGCTACGAGCAGTACTTC. Drawing the rest from reference TRBV9 and TRBJ2-7, the complete variable domain is DSGVTQTPKHLITATGQRVTLRCSPRSGDLSVYWYQQSLDQGLQFLIQYYNGEERAKGNILERFSAQQFPDLHSELNLSSLELGDSALYFCASSVADSYEQYFGPGTRLTVT.